Reported below is one T cell receptor beta chain. Its antigen is still unknown. The data stem from a study of shared clonotypes between healthy human individuals. Study-level information: Per donor, three plates held CD4 naive cells, three held CD4 memory, two held CD8 naive and one held CD8 memory. The study's findings and limits: Estimated richness was generally greater in naive than memory subsets.

Assay used: immunoSEQ multiplex PCR; TCRdb lists only in-frame clones, some missing. Of over a million clones in the sample, 65% to 75% were seen once. The sequence was collected from a man aged 18 to 30 in good health. Source material: memory CD4+ T cells sorted from blood. Subset specified: CD45RA-negative fraction.

CDR3 region: CSASSGNGYTF. The CDR3 DNA reads as TGCAGTGCTAGCTCTGGGAATGGCTACACCTTC. V gene TRBV20-1 combines with J gene TRBJ1-2, with D unresolved. The CDR3 loop spans 11 amino acids. V was trimmed by 3 bases and J by 6 bases, leaving 8 bases between them. Germline CDR1 reads DFQATT; CDR2 reads SNEGSKA (reference sequence).